Presented here are 17 T cell receptor beta chains from one specimen sequenced in a study of OX40 agonist ivuxolimab in advanced cancers. This table comes from immunoSEQ multiplex PCR, and its TCRdb copy is limited to in-frame clones, with some not included. The sample has roughly 57,000 clones, roughly 87% seen once; the top ten hold about a sixth. The source was CD4+ or CD8+ T cells sorted from blood, collected in a trial of the OX40 agonist ivuxolimab. These receptors originate from an adult with an advanced solid tumor such as melanoma, head and neck, liver or kidney cancer.

V is TRBV6-1 and J is TRBJ1-6, with 8 bases that match TRBD1. The germline gives CDR1 MNHNS, CDR2 SASEGT. The CDR3 spans 15 residues. The V and J ends lost 6 bases and 9 bases, in that order; junction bases with no gene match: 10. The CDR3 DNA reads TGTGCCAGCAGGGGTAGGCAGACAGGGGCTTCACCCCTCCACTTT. Translating it yields CASRGRQTGASPLHF.

J is TRBJ2-2 and V is TRBV5-1; D may be TRBD1 (6 bases). This CDR3 has 14 amino acids. V shed 4 bases and J shed 8 bases, with 15 bases lying between them. CDR1 and CDR2 from the germline V gene are SGHRS and YFSETQ. As DNA, the CDR3 is TGCGCCAGCAGCCGGGGCGACAGGTCGGGGGAGCTGTTTTTT. Amino acids: CASSRGDRSGELFF.

The rearrangement uses TRBV27 and TRBJ2-3; possible D gene TRBD2, 6 bases. The CDR3 has 16 residues. The germline V gene has CDR1 MNHEY and CDR2 SMNVEV (reference sequence). The ends were cut back, 5 bases at V and 6 bases at J, with 21 bases in the middle. The CDR3 protein is CASSPAGTYSMDTQYF. Here the CDR3 DNA reads TGTGCCAGCAGTCCAGCCGGGACTTACTCGATGGATACGCAGTATTTT.

The chain couples TRBV25-1 to TRBJ2-7, with 7 nucleotides matching TRBD2. The CDR3 has 14 residues. Trimming cost V 2 bases and J 0 bases; bases outside gene matches: 1. The germline CDR1 and CDR2 sequences are MGHDK and SYGVNS. CDR3 protein: CASSEGTTSYEQYF. The CDR3 DNA sequence: TGTGCCAGCAGTGAAGGGACTACCTCCTACGAGCAGTACTTC.

V usage is TRBV15 and J usage is TRBJ2-7; D is uncertain. This CDR3 region has 20 residues. V lost 1 base and J lost 1, with 26 bases in between. Germline CDR1 and CDR2: LNHNV and YYDKDF (reference sequence). The CDR3 sequence is CATSRGPETHPKKSSYEQYF. The CDR3 region has the DNA TGTGCCACCAGCAGAGGCCCCGAGACACATCCCAAAAAAAGTTCCTACGAGCAGTACTTC.

J is TRBJ2-5 and V is TRBV18; possibly TRBD1 for D (6 bases). Trimming left V 3 bases short and J 3 bases short, with 11 bases between. CDR1 and CDR2 (germline): KGHSH, LQKENI. CDR3 size: 14 residues. The CDR3 here is CASSPRQEKETQYF. DNA of the CDR3: TGTGCCAGCTCACCCCGACAGGAAAAAGAGACCCAGTACTTC. The full variable domain, its missing parts supplied by reference TRBV18 and TRBJ2-5, is NAGVMQNPRHLVRRRGQEARLRCSPMKGHSHVYWYRQLPEEGLKFMVYLQKENIIDESGMPKERFSAEFPKEGPSILRIQQVVRGDSAAYFCASSPRQEKETQYFGPGTRLLVL.

The V call is TRBV7-3, the J call TRBJ1-6; TRBD1 might be the D (5 bases). Deletions cut 5 bases from V and 7 bases from J, with 9 bases between. CDR3 size: 13 residues. CDR1 is SGHTA and CDR2 is FQGTGA in the germline V gene. CDR3 coding DNA: TGTGCCAGCAGCCGGACACTGAATTCACCCCTCCACTTT. This translates into CASSRTLNSPLHF.

In DNA form, the CDR3 reads TGTGCCAGCAGCTTGTACCCCGTCTCCTACAATGAGCAGTTCTTC. It yields the protein CASSLYPVSYNEQFF. J is TRBJ2-1 and V is TRBV7-8; no definite D call. This CDR3 comprises 15 residues. V gave up 3 bases and J gave up 0 bases, with 9 bases separating them. CDR1 is SGHVS and CDR2 is FQNEAQ in the germline V gene. Drawing the rest from reference TRBV7-8 and TRBJ2-1, the complete variable domain is GAGVSQSPRYKVAKRGQDVALRCDPISGHVSLFWYQQALGQGPEFLTYFQNEAQLDKSGLPSDRFFAERPEGSVSTLKIQRTQQEDSAVYLCASSLYPVSYNEQFFGPGTRLTVL.

The chain is built from TRBV19 and TRBJ1-2; D not certain. Germline V gene data show CDR1 as LNHDA and CDR2 as SQIVND (reference sequence). There are 15 residues in the CDR3. Trimming pared 0 bases from V and 4 bases from J, leaving 12 bases between. The CDR3: CASSIESQSFYGYTF. The CDR3 nucleotides read TGTGCCAGTAGTATAGAGTCCCAGAGTTTCTATGGCTACACCTTC.

J is TRBJ1-6 and V is TRBV30; TRBD1 is a possible D gene (5 bases). V lost 5 bases, J lost 6 bases, and 14 bases lay in between. This CDR3 has 14 residues. Germline CDR1 is GTSNPN and CDR2 is SVGIG (reference sequence). The CDR3 is CAWEGSRANSPLHF. The CDR3, as DNA: TGTGCCTGGGAGGGGTCCAGGGCTAATTCACCCCTCCACTTT.

This clone has a single count. V gene TRBV28 combines with J gene TRBJ1-1; D is unclear. Deletions cut 1 base from V and 5 bases from J, with 8 bases between. This CDR3 is 13 amino acids long. Germline V gives CDR1 MDHEN, CDR2 SYDVKM. Written as DNA, the CDR3 is TGTGCCAGCAGTTTATTGGGTGTTACTGAAGCTTTCTTT. It is translated as CASSLLGVTEAFF.

On this clone itself: The same CDR3 arises from other DNA sequences in this sample as well. The chain couples TRBV9 to TRBJ2-1; possibly TRBD2 for D (6 bases). The V gene's germline CDR1 is SGDLS and CDR2 YYNGEE. The V end was cut by 2 bases, the J end by 2 bases, with 8 bases between. CDR3 size: 14 residues. CDR3 DNA: TGTGCCAGCAGCGTTGGAGGGACCTACAATGAGCAGTTCTTC. This translates into CASSVGGTYNEQFF.

This chain joins TRBV9 and TRBJ1-6, with unresolved D. There are 13 residues in the CDR3. V was shortened by 3 bases and J by 7 bases, with 8 bases between the two germline ends. CDR1 and CDR2 from the germline V gene are SGDLS and YYNGEE. DNA for the CDR3: TGTGCCAGCAGCGAGGACTGGAATTCACCCCTCCACTTT. Translating gives CASSEDWNSPLHF.

The chain combines TRBV11-2 with TRBJ2-7, with TRBD2 matching 11 bases. CDR3 length: 16 residues. The V gene end was trimmed by 4 bases and the J gene end by 4 bases; junction bases not matched to a gene: 9. CDR1 is SGHAT and CDR2 is FQNNGV in the germline V gene. The CDR3 DNA reads as TGTGCCAGCAGCTCCCGACTAGCGGGGCCCCCTTACGAGCAGTACTTC. Residues: CASSSRLAGPPYEQYF.

The rearrangement uses TRBV10-3 and TRBJ2-7, with TRBD1 matching 11 bases. CDR1 is ENHRY, CDR2 SYGVKD, per germline. The V and J ends lost 5 bases and 5 bases, in that order; junction bases with no gene match: 5. The CDR3 totals 14 residues. For the CDR3, the DNA is TGTGCCATCAGTTTTGGACAGGGGGCCAACGAGCAGTACTTC. The encoded protein is CAISFGQGANEQYF.

This rearrangement joins TRBV15 to TRBJ2-7; D possibly corresponds to TRBD2 (5 bases). Germline values: CDR1 LNHNV, CDR2 YYDKDF (reference sequence). This CDR3 is 14 amino acids long. V was trimmed by 2 bases and J by 1 base, leaving 9 bases between them. CDR3 loop: CATSRYGESYEQYF. In DNA, the CDR3 is TGTGCCACCAGCAGATACGGGGAATCCTACGAGCAGTACTTC.

This chain connects TRBV6-5 to TRBJ2-7, with D uncertain. The CDR3 contains 11 residues. Germline V lookup: CDR1 MNHEY, CDR2 SVGAGI. Trimming removed 8 bases from V and 3 bases from J, with 8 bases in between. This CDR3 reads CASAGFYEQYF. CDR3 bases: TGTGCCAGCGCCGGGTTCTACGAGCAGTACTTC.